This T cell receptor beta chain was captured in a study of OX40 agonist ivuxolimab in advanced cancers. This table comes from immunoSEQ multiplex PCR, and its TCRdb copy is limited to in-frame clones, with some not included. Of 65,000 to 95,000 clones in the sample, 70% to 90% were seen once. Per germline, CDR1 SGDLS and CDR2 YYNGEE. Trimming cost V 0 bases and J 5 bases, with 9 bases left between them. CDR3 size: 14 residues. Study-level points and caveats: At doses 0.1 to 3.0 mg/kg, CD4+ and CD8+ clones expanded. On average, CD8+ T cells had more expanded clones than CD4+.

Concerning this clone: Antigen: not known.

The chain is built from TRBV9 and TRBJ1-3; D gene unclear. This TCR was recovered from an adult with an advanced solid tumor such as melanoma, head and neck, liver or kidney cancer. Here the sequenced sample was CD4+ or CD8+ T cells sorted from blood, taken in a trial of the OX40 agonist ivuxolimab. CDR3 amino acids: CASSVAEGRNTIYF. The CDR3 region has the DNA TGTGCCAGCAGCGTAGCGGAGGGCCGAAACACCATATATTTT.